The 28 T cell receptor beta chains below were found in one sample sequenced in a study of blood T cell repertoires in COVID-19. Clones were sequenced by immunoSEQ multiplex PCR, and TCRdb holds only the in-frame ones, with some missing. The sample lists hundreds of thousands of clones; 80% to 90% were seen once. Sequenced: PBMCs or T cells enriched from blood (not recorded which). The receptors come from a man aged 18 to 29 who had recovered from COVID-19.

On this clone itself: This probably arose from a read error, given a far larger clone one base away. The chain combines TRBV28 with TRBJ1-3; 7 bases are shared with TRBD1. Germline assignment: CDR1 MDHEN and CDR2 SYDVKM. The CDR3 is made up of 15 amino acids. V shed 4 bases, J shed 0 bases, and the junction held 3 bases outside the gene matches. The CDR3 region is CASSSTGSSGNTIYF. Here the CDR3 DNA reads TGTGCCAGCAGTTCGACAGGGAGCTCTGGAAACACCATATATTTT.

The chain combines TRBV7-8 with TRBJ1-2, with D tentatively TRBD1 (6 bases). V lost 5 bases, J lost 6 bases, and 16 bases lay in between. This CDR3 has 14 amino acids. The germline V gene encodes CDR1 SGHVS and CDR2 FQNEAQ. CDR3 nucleotides: TGTGCCAGCAGCCAAGTCGGGGGGCGCCATGGCTACACCTTC. Its translation is CASSQVGGRHGYTF.

The chain employs TRBV10-3 and TRBJ1-2, with 8 bases matching TRBD1. Per the germline V gene, CDR1 is ENHRY and CDR2 is SYGVKD. The CDR3 has 14 amino acids. J gave up 3 bases and V 3 bases, and 3 bases lay outside the gene matches. The CDR3: CAISDQGADYGYTF. Written as DNA, the CDR3 is TGTGCCATCAGTGATCAGGGGGCGGACTATGGCTACACCTTC.

The J gene is TRBJ2-2, the V gene TRBV6-5; D is unclear. The V and J ends lost 4 bases and 6 bases respectively, with 12 bases between them. Germline CDR1 reads MNHEY; CDR2 reads SVGAGI. The CDR3 totals 14 residues. CDR3 coding DNA: TGTGCCAGCAGTTCCGAACTTACTCCCGGGGAGCTGTTTTTT. Protein sequence: CASSSELTPGELFF.

V gene TRBV11-1 combines with J gene TRBJ2-1; 8 nucleotides line up with TRBD2. Germline V gene lookup returns CDR1 SGHAT and CDR2 FQDESV (reference sequence). This CDR3 has 15 residues. Trimming at V came to 5 bases and at J to 5 bases, leaving 8 bases not matched to a gene. The CDR3 is CASSQGLAGDNEQFF. The CDR3 DNA reads TGTGCCAGCAGCCAGGGGCTAGCGGGCGACAATGAGCAGTTCTTC.

The V gene is TRBV18, the J gene TRBJ1-2; D is undetermined. The CDR3 contains 15 residues. Germline V lookup: CDR1 KGHSH, CDR2 LQKENI. V was shortened by 1 base and J by 2 bases, with 11 bases between the two germline ends. CDR3: CASSPLREPNYGYTF. The CDR3 DNA follows: TGTGCCAGCTCACCACTCCGGGAACCAAACTATGGCTACACCTTC.

In this sample, this clone turned up a few times. The chain joins TRBV2 to TRBJ2-5; a possible D gene is TRBD1 (5 bases). Germline lookup yields CDR1 SNHLY and CDR2 FYNNEI. The CDR3 has 12 residues. Trimming shortened V by 8 bases and J by 4 bases, and 11 bases separated the two germline ends. The CDR3 spells CASRVQGETQYF. CDR3 coding DNA: TGTGCCAGCCGAGTCCAGGGAGAGACCCAGTACTTC.

The chain links TRBV13 to TRBJ2-5; 8 bases align to TRBD2. Looked up from germline, CDR1 is PRHDT and CDR2 is FYEKMQ (reference sequence). The V and J ends lost 7 bases and 5 bases, in that order; junction bases with no gene match: 12. The CDR3 spans 15 residues. The CDR3 DNA is TGTGCCAGCACTCCAATCACGGGAGGGAAGGAGACCCAGTACTTC. It yields the protein CASTPITGGKETQYF.

The CDR3 DNA is TGTGCCAGCAGCTTATTTTGGGAGTCAGATACGCAGTATTTT. Protein product: CASSLFWESDTQYF. The chain joins TRBV5-4 to TRBJ2-3; D is possibly TRBD2 (5 bases). CDR1 SGHNT and CDR2 YYREEE come from the germline V gene (reference sequence). The CDR3 length is 14 residues. The V gene lost 2 bases and the J gene lost 4 bases, with 11 bases spanning the gap. Complete variable domain (other parts from reference TRBV5-4 and TRBJ2-3): ETGVTQSPTHLIKTRGQQVTLRCSSQSGHNTVSWYQQALGQGPQFIFQYYREEENGRGNFPPRFSGLQFPNYSSELNVNALELDDSALYLCASSLFWESDTQYFGPGTRLTVL.

This clone was seen a single time. The chain joins TRBV7-2 to TRBJ2-7, with 10 nucleotides matching TRBD2. Germline V gene lookup returns CDR1 SGHTA and CDR2 FQGNSA. J gave up 1 base and V 5 bases, and 11 bases lay outside the gene matches. The length of the CDR3 is 17 residues. The CDR3 DNA sequence: TGTGCCAGCAGCCCACCCTTAGGACTAGCGGAATCCTACGAGCAGTACTTC. This codes for CASSPPLGLAESYEQYF.

This clone was picked up a small number of times. This sequence joins TRBV12-3 or TRBV12-4 and TRBJ2-1; the D gene is possibly TRBD2 (5 bases). V lost 3 bases and J 9 bases, leaving 12 bases between the germline ends. The CDR3 has 13 amino acids. CDR3 DNA: TGTGCCAGCAGTTTCAGAGGGTCGGGTGAGCAGTTCTTC. Translating gives CASSFRGSGEQFF.

The rearrangement uses TRBV15 and TRBJ2-3; maybe TRBD2 (6 bases). The length of the CDR3 is 14 residues. V shed 5 bases and J shed 0 bases, with 9 bases lying between them. From germline, CDR1 is LNHNV and CDR2 YYDKDF (reference sequence). The CDR3 reads CATSDAGSTDTQYF. The CDR3 region has the DNA TGTGCCACCAGCGACGCGGGGAGCACAGATACGCAGTATTTT.

Comments on this clone: At the DNA level, this CDR3 is encoded by other sequences in the same sample as well. The chain carries TRBV18 and TRBJ2-7; 9 bases fit TRBD2. The J segment lost 0 bases and the V segment lost 2 bases, leaving 5 bases of the junction unmatched. The CDR3 loop spans 16 amino acids. Germline loops: CDR1 KGHSH, CDR2 LQKENI. The CDR3 DNA follows: TGTGCCAGCTCACCAAGGCTAGCGGGAAGCTCCTACGAGCAGTACTTC. Amino acid sequence: CASSPRLAGSSYEQYF.

The chain employs TRBV18 and TRBJ1-3; possibly TRBD1 for D (5 bases). Germline CDR1 KGHSH, CDR2 LQKENI. CDR3 length: 15 residues. Deletions cut 3 bases from V and 3 bases from J, with 12 bases between. CDR3 residues: CASSPGGPLGNTIYF. CDR3 bases: TGTGCCAGCTCACCCGGGGGACCTCTTGGAAACACCATATATTTT.

The chain has TRBV28 and TRBJ2-7; 7 positions agree with TRBD1. Germline loops: CDR1 MDHEN, CDR2 SYDVKM. The CDR3 contains 15 residues. The ends lost 4 bases at V and 7 bases at J; junction bases unmatched: 13. CDR3 nucleotide sequence: TGTGCCAGCAGTTCGACAGGGACCTCCAGGGGGGAGCAGTACTTC. It yields the protein CASSSTGTSRGEQYF.

The V call is TRBV19, the J call TRBJ2-5; D possibly corresponds to TRBD1 (6 bases). Germline V gene lookup returns CDR1 LNHDA and CDR2 SQIVND (reference sequence). CDR3 length: 16 residues. Trimming shortened V by 5 bases and J by 0 bases, and 16 bases separated the two germline ends. DNA for the CDR3: TGTGCCAGTAGTTCATTCACTAGGGGGTACCAAGAGACCCAGTACTTC. Translation: CASSSFTRGYQETQYF.

The chain recombines TRBV5-1 with TRBJ2-1, with TRBD1 as a possible D gene (6 bases). Germline lookup yields CDR1 SGHRS and CDR2 YFSETQ. The CDR3 sequence is 14 residues long. Trimming removed 4 bases at V and 6 bases at J, with 14 bases between. The CDR3 DNA reads as TGCGCCAGCAGCACTAACCGGGACATCAATGAGCAGTTCTTC. Translation: CASSTNRDINEQFF.

The chain is built from TRBV29-1 and TRBJ1-5; 7 nucleotides line up with TRBD1. The trim removed 2 bases at V and 4 bases at J, leaving 11 bases unmatched. This CDR3 is built from 16 residues. Germline lookup yields CDR1 SQVTM and CDR2 ANQGSEA. The CDR3 region is CSVEFWDRRSNQPQHF. The CDR3 region has the DNA TGCAGCGTTGAATTCTGGGACAGAAGATCGAATCAGCCCCAGCATTTT.

The CDR3 coding sequence is TGTGCCAGCAGCTTGGTGGGCCGGGGGGACTACAATGAGCAGTTCTTC. Translated: CASSLVGRGDYNEQFF. The chain combines TRBV5-5 with TRBJ2-1, with 7 bases identical to TRBD2. The germline gives CDR1 SGHKS, CDR2 YYEKEE (reference sequence). V gave up 0 bases and J gave up 3 bases; unmatched junction bases: 6. This CDR3 spans 16 amino acids.

V and J are TRBV3-1 (or the pseudogene TRBV3-2) and TRBJ1-2; TRBD1 is a possible D gene (6 bases). The CDR3 extends over 14 amino acids. Germline CDR1 reads LGHDT; CDR2 reads YNNKEL (reference sequence). Trimming stripped 6 bases from V and 9 bases from J, with 20 bases between. CDR3 amino acids: CASSAADSDSSYTF. As DNA, the CDR3 is TGTGCCAGCAGTGCCGCGGACAGCGACTCTAGCTACACCTTC.

This clone has only a few counts. The chain employs TRBV27 and TRBJ1-2; TRBD1 aligns across 7 bases. J was trimmed by 4 bases and V by 5 bases; bases with no gene match: 4. The CDR3 runs to 13 residues. Germline V CDR1 and CDR2: MNHEY, SMNVEV (reference sequence). The CDR3 sequence is CASSGTVSYGYTF. The DNA for the CDR3 is TGTGCCAGCAGTGGGACAGTTTCCTATGGCTACACCTTC.

This clone was counted once. The rearrangement uses TRBV27 and TRBJ2-1; D gene uncertain. The CDR3 has 14 residues. V gave up 2 bases and J gave up 9 bases, with 14 bases separating them. Looked up from germline, CDR1 is MNHEY and CDR2 is SMNVEV (reference sequence). CDR3 bases: TGTGCCAGCAGTTTAAGTTCCGGGTTTGTTGAGCAGTTCTTC. Its translation: CASSLSSGFVEQFF.

The chain recombines TRBV12-2 with TRBJ1-1; TRBD1, the table's D call, was not compared with the DNA. TRBV12-2 counts as a pseudogene. CDR3 size: 16 residues. The CDR3 loop is CASRHRPVAVNTEAFF. The CDR3 DNA reads TGTGCAAGTCGCCACCGTCCCGTGGCAGTGAACACTGAAGCTTTCTTT.

This chain links TRBV10-3 with TRBJ2-5, with 7 bases that match TRBD1. Losses at the gene ends were 8 bases for V and 2 bases for J; bases not matched to a gene: 5. Germline loops: CDR1 ENHRY, CDR2 SYGVKD. The CDR3 has 13 residues. CDR3 nucleotide sequence: TGTGCCATCGGGACAGAGAAACAAGAGACCCAGTACTTC. Amino acids: CAIGTEKQETQYF.

This chain connects TRBV5-1 to TRBJ1-1; D unresolved. V was clipped by 3 bases and J by 6 bases, with 24 bases between them. In germline, CDR1 is SGHRS, CDR2 YFSETQ. The CDR3 runs 17 residues. The CDR3: CASSWEFGLSRSAEAFF. The CDR3, as DNA: TGCGCCAGCAGCTGGGAGTTTGGACTCTCAAGGTCCGCTGAAGCTTTCTTT.

The chain links TRBV21-1 to TRBJ1-6; the table calls TRBD1, which could not be checked here. TRBV21-1 is assigned pseudogene status. CDR3 length equals 15 residues. The CDR3 loop reads CARFDRGTRNSPLHF. The CDR3 DNA sequence: TGTGCCAGATTTGACAGGGGTACGAGAAATTCACCCCTCCACTTT.

In this sample, this clone turned up once. The chain recombines TRBV4-1 with TRBJ1-6; D is possibly TRBD1 (5 bases). V lost 4 bases and J lost 5, with 15 bases in between. The CDR3 is made up of 16 amino acids. Germline V gene sequence: CDR1 MGHRA, CDR2 YSYEKL. This CDR3 reads CASSPTAGLDNSPLHF. As DNA, the CDR3 is TGCGCCAGCAGCCCAACGGCAGGGTTAGATAATTCACCCCTCCACTTT.

V gene TRBV20-1 combines with J gene TRBJ2-1; 8 bases are shared with TRBD2. The germline gives CDR1 DFQATT, CDR2 SNEGSKA (reference sequence). The CDR3 loop spans 11 amino acids. The V and J ends lost 7 bases and 8 bases, in that order; junction bases with no gene match: 4. The CDR3 spells CSVASGHEQFF. As DNA, the CDR3 is TGCAGTGTTGCTAGCGGGCATGAGCAGTTCTTC.